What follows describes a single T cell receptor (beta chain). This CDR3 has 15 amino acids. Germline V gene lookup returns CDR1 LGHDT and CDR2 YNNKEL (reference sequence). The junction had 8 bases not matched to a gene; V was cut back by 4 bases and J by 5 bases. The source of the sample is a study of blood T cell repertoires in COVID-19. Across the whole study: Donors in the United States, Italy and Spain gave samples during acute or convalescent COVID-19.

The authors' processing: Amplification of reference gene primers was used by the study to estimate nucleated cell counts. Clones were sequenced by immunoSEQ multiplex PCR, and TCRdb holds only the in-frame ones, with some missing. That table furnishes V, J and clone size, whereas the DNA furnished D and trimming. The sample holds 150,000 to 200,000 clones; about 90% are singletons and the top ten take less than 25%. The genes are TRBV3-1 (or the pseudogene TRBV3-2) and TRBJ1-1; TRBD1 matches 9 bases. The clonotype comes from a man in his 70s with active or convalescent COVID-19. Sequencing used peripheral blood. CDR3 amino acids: CASSPRDRVATEAFF. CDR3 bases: TGTGCCAGCAGCCCGAGGGACAGGGTAGCTACTGAAGCTTTCTTT.